A selection of T cell receptor beta chains follows, all from one sample in a study of shared clonotypes between healthy human individuals. Assay used: immunoSEQ multiplex PCR; TCRdb lists only in-frame clones, some missing. The sample yields roughly 2,300,000 clones, 85% to 95% seen once. Sequenced input: naive CD4+ T cells from PBMCs. The receptors here all came from a young man in good health. Some clones in this sample may be carry-over from other donors' samples. CDR3s include the opening cysteine and the closing phenylalanine or tryptophan. D genes are given only for firm matches. Clone size is given for some rows only: seen once, a few or many times, or a class if the clone is expanded.

d_gene	j_gene	abundance	v_gene	CDR3aa	CDR3nt
-	TRBJ2-1	-	TRBV6-1	CASSLGRLSYNEQFF	TGTGCCAGCAGTCTCGGACGCCTCTCCTACAATGAGCAGTTCTTC
-	TRBJ2-7	-	TRBV11-3	CASSLGGPYEQYF	TGTGCCAGCAGCTTGGGGGGTCCCTACGAGCAGTACTTC
-	TRBJ2-3	once	TRBV7-3	CASSLVLTDTQYF	TGTGCCAGCAGCCTGGTCCTCACAGATACGCAGTATTTT
-	TRBJ2-3	-	TRBV7-3	CASSMLSGLSTDTQYF	TGTGCCAGCAGCATGCTTAGCGGTCTAAGCACAGATACGCAGTATTTT
TRBD1	TRBJ1-1	-	TRBV5-1	CASSGRDSGAEAFF	TGCGCCAGCAGCGGACGGGACAGTGGCGCTGAAGCTTTCTTT
-	TRBJ1-3	-	TRBV6-5	CASSYRRLAGNTIYF	TGTGCCAGCAGTTACCGGCGGCTTGCTGGAAACACCATATATTTT
-	TRBJ1-3	-	TRBV2	CASSENVVAGRNTIYF	TGTGCCAGCAGTGAAAACGTGGTGGCAGGTCGAAACACCATATATTTT
-	TRBJ2-7	-	TRBV6-1	CASSERRVREYNYEQYF	TGTGCCAGCAGTGAACGGAGAGTGCGGGAATATAACTACGAGCAGTACTTC
TRBD1	TRBJ1-2	-	TRBV10-2	CASGSTPGQGSYGYTF	TGCGCCAGCGGTTCTACACCGGGACAGGGGAGTTATGGCTACACCTTC
-	TRBJ2-5	-	TRBV9	CASSVDPQETQYF	TGTGCCAGCAGCGTAGACCCTCAAGAGACCCAGTACTTC
-	TRBJ2-2	-	TRBV4-1	CASSQGRWLFF	TGCGCCAGCAGCCAAGGTCGTTGGCTGTTTTTT
-	TRBJ1-1	few	TRBV4-1	CASSQVPTGTVTEAFF	TGCGCCAGCAGCCAAGTCCCTACGGGGACGGTCACTGAAGCTTTCTTT
TRBD2	TRBJ2-5	-	TRBV7-8	CASSLLLAGGGETQYF	TGTGCCAGCAGCTTATTGCTAGCGGGAGGGGGGGAGACCCAGTACTTC
-	TRBJ1-1	-	TRBV5-1	CASSLVNTEAFF	TGCGCCAGCAGCTTGGTGAACACTGAAGCTTTCTTT
-	TRBJ1-4	once	TRBV4-1	CASSQEWIQGGEKLFF	TGCGCCAGCAGCCAAGAGTGGATCCAGGGCGGGGAAAAACTGTTTTTT
-	TRBJ2-7	-	TRBV28	CASSSSGTLSSYEQYF	TGTGCCAGCAGTTCCTCCGGGACCTTAAGCTCCTACGAGCAGTACTTC
TRBD1	TRBJ2-7	-	TRBV18	CASSADRGEQYF	TGTGCCAGCTCAGCGGACAGGGGGGAGCAGTACTTC
-	TRBJ2-7	-	TRBV6-5	CASSRHGQLSYEQYF	TGTGCCAGCAGCCGCCACGGACAGCTCTCCTACGAGCAGTACTTC
TRBD1	TRBJ1-1	-	TRBV7-2	CASSSYGTGNTEAFF	TGTGCCAGCAGCTCATACGGGACAGGGAACACTGAAGCTTTCTTT
TRBD2	TRBJ2-7	once	TRBV29-1	CSVTSGGEQYF	TGCAGCGTTACTAGCGGGGGCGAGCAGTACTTC
-	TRBJ2-2	-	TRBV6-1	CASSELDGNTGELFF	TGTGCCAGCAGTGAATTGGACGGGAACACCGGGGAGCTGTTTTTT
-	TRBJ1-2	-	TRBV2	CASSDGTYGYTF	TGTGCCAGCAGCGATGGGACCTATGGCTACACCTTC
TRBD2	TRBJ2-1	-	TRBV5-4	CASSPAGGSSYNEQFF	TGTGCCAGCAGCCCGGCCGGCGGGAGCTCCTACAATGAGCAGTTCTTC
-	TRBJ1-5	-	TRBV12-2	CASRLAPFTNPRSNQPQHF	TGTGCAAGTCGCTTAGCGCCGTTTACTAATCCAAGAAGTAATCAGCCCCAGCATTTT
-	TRBJ1-2	once	TRBV2	CASRTILNYGYTF	TGTGCCAGCAGAACGATACTGAACTATGGCTACACCTTC
TRBD1	TRBJ2-1	once	TRBV7-2	CASSLGTGGDEQFF	TGTGCCAGCAGCCTGGGGACAGGGGGCGATGAGCAGTTCTTC
TRBD2	TRBJ2-1	-	TRBV7-3	CASSLPPPRGRAREQFF	TGTGCCAGCAGCTTACCCCCCCCGCGCGGGAGGGCCAGGGAGCAGTTCTTC
-	TRBJ2-1	once	TRBV4-1	CASSQDLTYNEQFF	TGCGCCAGCAGCCAAGATTTAACCTACAATGAGCAGTTCTTC
-	TRBJ2-7	-	TRBV7-6	CASSRHPDYEQYF	TGTGCCAGCAGCAGACACCCCGACTACGAGCAGTACTTC
TRBD2	TRBJ2-3	-	TRBV18	CASSPMQSGSGTDTQYF	TGTGCCAGCTCACCAATGCAGAGCGGGAGTGGCACAGATACGCAGTATTTT
-	TRBJ2-4	-	TRBV15	CATSRGRGLGGNIQYF	TGTGCCACCAGCAGAGGACGGGGGCTAGGGGGAAACATTCAGTACTTC
TRBD1	TRBJ1-2	few	TRBV7-9	CASSLGNDRAHYTF	TGTGCCAGCAGTTTAGGAAATGACAGGGCCCACTACACCTTC
-	TRBJ2-5	once	TRBV9	CASSAGGRRQETQYF	TGTGCCAGCAGCGCCGGGGGCCGGCGCCAAGAGACCCAGTACTTC
TRBD2	TRBJ2-7	-	TRBV5-1	CASSLLSGGSYEQYF	TGCGCCAGCAGCTTGTTAAGCGGGGGCTCCTACGAGCAGTACTTC
TRBD1	TRBJ2-5	-	TRBV27	CASSFPGGQETQYF	TGTGCCAGCAGTTTTCCAGGGGGCCAAGAGACCCAGTACTTC
-	TRBJ2-5	-	TRBV5-4	CASRHGETQYF	TGTGCCAGCAGGCACGGAGAGACCCAGTACTTC
-	TRBJ1-2	-	TRBV7-2	CASSPQRPYGYTF	TGTGCCAGCAGCCCGCAGCGCCCCTATGGCTACACCTTC
TRBD2	TRBJ2-7	-	TRBV18	CASSPLAGGYEQYF	TGTGCCAGCTCACCTCTAGCGGGAGGCTACGAGCAGTACTTC
-	TRBJ2-7	-	TRBV2	CASRGQSYEQYF	TGTGCCAGCAGGGGGCAGAGCTACGAGCAGTACTTC
TRBD2	TRBJ2-1	-	TRBV5-1	CASSLAAGVGDGNEQFF	TGCGCCAGCAGCTTGGCGGCGGGAGTAGGGGATGGGAATGAGCAGTTCTTC